These 12 T cell receptor beta chains came from one sample sequenced in a study of CD8+CD57+ T cells in acquired aplastic anemia. Template material for TCR beta VDJ and CDR3 profiling consisted of genomic DNA. TCRdb recomputed calls from the reads with MiXCR, one row per CDR3 protein. The table shows some 150,000 distinct CDR3 sequences, with about 45% occurring only once. The patients chosen for sequencing had shown expansion of CD8+CD57+ cells (detected by flow cytometry). Sequencing input: sorted CD4+, CD8+, or CD8+CD57+ T cells (not recorded which) from PBMCs. The receptors come from a human donor with aplastic anemia.

This clonotype occurred many times. The J gene is TRBJ1-3, the V gene TRBV20-1; 7 positions match TRBD1. Germline V gives CDR1 DFQATT, CDR2 SNEGSKA (reference sequence). Germline trimming cut 5 bases from V and 4 bases from J; bases unmatched to any gene: 11. The CDR3 loop spans 15 amino acids. The CDR3 nucleotides are TGCAGTGCTCGTCCACCGGGACAGCAAGGAAACACCATATATTTT. Its translation: CSARPPGQQGNTIYF.

V usage is TRBV5-5 and J usage is TRBJ2-1; D unresolved. V lost 0 bases and J 8 bases, leaving 15 bases between the germline ends. Germline-derived CDR1 and CDR2 are SGHKS and YYEKEE (reference sequence). CDR3 length equals 15 residues. As DNA, the CDR3 is TGTGCCAGCAGCTTGGACACGGGTGGGTTGGATGAGCAGTTCTTC. It translates to CASSLDTGGLDEQFF. Full variable domain (rest looked up from reference TRBV5-5 and TRBJ2-1): DAGVTQSPTHLIKTRGQQVTLRCSPISGHKSVSWYQQVLGQGPQFIFQYYEKEERGRGNFPDRFSARQFPNYSSELNVNALLLGDSALYLCASSLDTGGLDEQFFGPGTRLTVL.

This clonotype was counted many times. The V gene is TRBV3-1, the J gene TRBJ1-3; D is perhaps TRBD1 (6 bases). The CDR3 contains 14 residues. The V gene's germline CDR1 is LGHDT and CDR2 YNNKEL (reference sequence). V was shortened by 4 bases and J by 2 bases, with 9 bases between the two germline ends. CDR3 amino acids: CASSPGQPGNTIYF. The CDR3, as DNA: TGTGCCAGCAGCCCTGGACAGCCTGGAAACACCATATATTTT.

The V and J genes are TRBV19 and TRBJ2-5; D might be TRBD1 (5 bases). CDR3 length: 14 amino acids. Germline V CDR1 and CDR2: LNHDA, SQIVND (reference sequence). Trimming took 11 bases from V and 2 from J, leaving 18 bases between them. As DNA, the CDR3 is TGTGCCGCTTCCCCCGGCGGACATCAAGAGACCCAGTACTTC. Translated, it gives CAASPGGHQETQYF.

V usage is TRBV29-1 and J usage is TRBJ1-2; D is possibly TRBD1 (5 bases). Germline values: CDR1 SQVTM, CDR2 ANQGSEA. The CDR3 covers 12 residues. V was shortened by 4 bases and J by 12 bases, with 18 bases between the two germline ends. Here the CDR3 reads CSVGWGLSGNTF. As DNA, the CDR3 is TGCAGCGTTGGTTGGGGACTCTCTGGAAACACCTTC.

This chain links TRBV18 with TRBJ2-7; D gene uncertain. CDR3 length: 13 amino acids. Germline V lookup: CDR1 KGHSH, CDR2 LQKENI. Trimming took off 6 bases at V and 1 base at J, with 10 bases between the two ends. CDR3 sequence: CASSPVLSYEQYF. The CDR3 coding sequence is TGTGCCAGCTCCCCGGTACTTTCCTACGAGCAGTACTTC. Together with reference TRBV18 and TRBJ2-7, the CDR3 gives the full variable domain: NAGVMQNPRHLVRRRGQEARLRCSPMKGHSHVYWYRQLPEEGLKFMVYLQKENIIDESGMPKERFSAEFPKEGPSILRIQQVVRGDSAAYFCASSPVLSYEQYFGPGTRLTVT.

The V and J genes are TRBV2 and TRBJ2-7; 9 nucleotides agree with TRBD2. With V trimmed by 6 bases and J by 6 bases, 12 bases remained unmatched. Looked up from germline, CDR1 is SNHLY and CDR2 is FYNNEI. The CDR3 has 15 residues. This CDR3 reads CASSRGTSHPSEQYF. The CDR3 DNA reads as TGTGCCAGCAGCCGTGGGACTAGCCATCCGTCCGAGCAGTACTTC.

Notes on this clonotype: Since a much larger clone is just one base distant, this may be a read error. This chain links TRBV5-1 with TRBJ1-1; TRBD1 aligns across 9 bases. This CDR3 is built from 15 residues. CDR1 is SGHRS, CDR2 YFSETQ, per germline. CDR3 in amino acids: CASLPGQGMNTEASF. The CDR3 nucleotides read TGCGCCAGCTTGCCGGGACAGGGCATGAACACTGAAGCTTCCTTT.

J is TRBJ2-7 and V is TRBV20-1; D might be TRBD1 or TRBD2, each matching 5 bases. Germline V lookup: CDR1 DFQATT, CDR2 SNEGSKA (reference sequence). This CDR3 comprises 14 residues. Trimming took off 3 bases at V and 0 bases at J, with 12 bases between the two ends. CDR3 nucleotides: TGCAGTGCTAGCCGGGACCCATACTCCTACGAGCAGTACTTC. This encodes CSASRDPYSYEQYF.

Ten or more counts support this clonotype. The chain links TRBV9 to TRBJ2-7; 9 nucleotides agree with TRBD1. The CDR3 sequence is 15 residues long. V lost 0 bases and J lost 2; bases outside the gene matches: 3. The germline V gene has CDR1 SGDLS and CDR2 YYNGEE. The CDR3 region has the DNA TGTGCCAGCAGCGTAGGTGGGACAGGGCCCTACGAGCAGTACTTC. Amino acids: CASSVGGTGPYEQYF.

This clonotype was counted between two and nine times. The CDR3 nucleotides read TGTGCCAGCAGTTACCCCGGCCTGGGGTCAGGAAACACCATATATTTT. This encodes CASSYPGLGSGNTIYF. The V call is TRBV6-5, the J call TRBJ1-3; no reliable D call. Trimming took 2 bases from V and 4 from J, leaving 15 bases between them. CDR1 is MNHEY and CDR2 is SVGAGI in the germline V gene. The CDR3 contains 16 residues.

This clonotype was recorded at least ten times. V and J are TRBV20-1 and TRBJ1-2, with D hard to call. Deletions cut 6 bases from V and 7 bases from J, with 15 bases between. Germline assignment: CDR1 DFQATT and CDR2 SNEGSKA (reference sequence). There are 12 residues in the CDR3. CDR3 region: CSAASVGFGYTF. The CDR3 DNA is TGCAGTGCCGCGTCGGTTGGCTTTGGCTACACCTTC.